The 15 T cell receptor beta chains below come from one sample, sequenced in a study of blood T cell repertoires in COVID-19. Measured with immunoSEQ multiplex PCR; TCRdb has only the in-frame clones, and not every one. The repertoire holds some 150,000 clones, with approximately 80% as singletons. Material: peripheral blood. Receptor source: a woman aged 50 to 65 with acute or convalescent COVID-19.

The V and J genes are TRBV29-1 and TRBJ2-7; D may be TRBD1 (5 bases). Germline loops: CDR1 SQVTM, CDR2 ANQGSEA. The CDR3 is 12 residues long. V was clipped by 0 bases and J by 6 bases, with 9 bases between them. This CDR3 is CSVEDSGPEQYF. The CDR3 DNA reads TGCAGCGTTGAAGATTCAGGGCCCGAGCAGTACTTC.

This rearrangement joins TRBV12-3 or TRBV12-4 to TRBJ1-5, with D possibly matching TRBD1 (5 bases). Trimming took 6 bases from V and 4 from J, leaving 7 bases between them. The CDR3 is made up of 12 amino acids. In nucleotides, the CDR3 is TGTGCCAGCAGCCAGGGTAATCAGCCCCAGCATTTT. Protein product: CASSQGNQPQHF.

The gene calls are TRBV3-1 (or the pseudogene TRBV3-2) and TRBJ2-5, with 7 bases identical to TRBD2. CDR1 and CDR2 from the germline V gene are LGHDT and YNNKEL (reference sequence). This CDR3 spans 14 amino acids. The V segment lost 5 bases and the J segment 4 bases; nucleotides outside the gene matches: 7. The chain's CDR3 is CASSGRLALETQYF. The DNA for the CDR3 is TGTGCCAGCAGCGGGCGACTAGCATTAGAGACCCAGTACTTC.

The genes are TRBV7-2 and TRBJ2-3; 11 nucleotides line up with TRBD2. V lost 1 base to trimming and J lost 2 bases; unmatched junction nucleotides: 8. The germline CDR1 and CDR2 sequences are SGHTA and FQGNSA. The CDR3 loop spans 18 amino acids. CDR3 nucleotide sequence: TGTGCCAGCAGCTTAGGATCGTTAGCGGGAGGGCCCACAGATACGCAGTATTTT. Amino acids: CASSLGSLAGGPTDTQYF.

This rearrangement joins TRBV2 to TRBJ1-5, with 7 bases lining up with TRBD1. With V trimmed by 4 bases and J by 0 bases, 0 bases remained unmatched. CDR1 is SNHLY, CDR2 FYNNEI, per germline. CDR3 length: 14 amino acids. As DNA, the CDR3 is TGTGCCAGCAGTGGGGACAGTAGCAATCAGCCCCAGCATTTT. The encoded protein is CASSGDSSNQPQHF.

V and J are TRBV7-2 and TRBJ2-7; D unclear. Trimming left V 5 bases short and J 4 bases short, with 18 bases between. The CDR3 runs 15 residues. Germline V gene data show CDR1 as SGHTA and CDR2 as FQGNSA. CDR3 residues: CASSPTRLLSYEQYF. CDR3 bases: TGTGCCAGCAGCCCTACTCGCCTGCTGAGTTACGAGCAGTACTTC.

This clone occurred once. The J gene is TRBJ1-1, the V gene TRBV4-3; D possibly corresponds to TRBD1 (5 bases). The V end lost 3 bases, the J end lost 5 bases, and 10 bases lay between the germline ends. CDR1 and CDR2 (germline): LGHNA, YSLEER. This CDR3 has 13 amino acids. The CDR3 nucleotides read TGCGCCAGCAGCCACAGGGTCGGAACTGAAGCTTTCTTT. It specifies CASSHRVGTEAFF.

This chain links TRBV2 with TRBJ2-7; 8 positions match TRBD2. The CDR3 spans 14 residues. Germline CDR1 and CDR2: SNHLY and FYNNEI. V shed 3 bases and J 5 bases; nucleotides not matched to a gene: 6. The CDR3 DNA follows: TGTGCCAGCAGTGATTTAGCGGGACTCAACGAGCAGTACTTC. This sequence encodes CASSDLAGLNEQYF. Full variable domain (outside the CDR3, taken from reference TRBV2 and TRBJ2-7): EPEVTQTPSHQVTQMGQEVILRCVPISNHLYFYWYRQILGQKVEFLVSFYNNEISEKSEIFDDQFSVERPDGSNFTLKIRSTKLEDSAMYFCASSDLAGLNEQYFGPGTRLTVT.

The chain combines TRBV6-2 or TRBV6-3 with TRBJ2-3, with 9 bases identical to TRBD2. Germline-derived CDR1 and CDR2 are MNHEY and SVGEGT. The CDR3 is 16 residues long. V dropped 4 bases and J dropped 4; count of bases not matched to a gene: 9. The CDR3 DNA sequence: TGTGCCAGCAGTTTTCCGCGGGGGGGCTTTCCAGATACGCAGTATTTT. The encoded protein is CASSFPRGGFPDTQYF.

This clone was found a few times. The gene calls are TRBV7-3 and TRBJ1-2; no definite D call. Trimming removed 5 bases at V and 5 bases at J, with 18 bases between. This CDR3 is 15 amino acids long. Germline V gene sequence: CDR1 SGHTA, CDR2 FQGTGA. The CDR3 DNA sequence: TGTGCCAGCAGCCGCCTACCAGGAATTGAGTATGGCTACACCTTC. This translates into CASSRLPGIEYGYTF.

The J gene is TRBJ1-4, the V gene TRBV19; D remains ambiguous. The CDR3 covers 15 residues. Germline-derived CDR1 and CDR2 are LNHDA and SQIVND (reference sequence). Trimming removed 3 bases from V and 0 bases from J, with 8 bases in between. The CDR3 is CASSILPATNEKLFF. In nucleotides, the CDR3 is TGTGCCAGTAGTATCTTGCCAGCAACTAATGAAAAACTGTTTTTT.

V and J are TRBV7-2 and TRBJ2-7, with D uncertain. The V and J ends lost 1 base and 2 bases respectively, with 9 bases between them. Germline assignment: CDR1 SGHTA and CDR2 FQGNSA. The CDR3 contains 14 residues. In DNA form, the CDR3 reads TGTGCCAGCAGCTTAGAGGCAGGCACCTACGAGCAGTACTTC. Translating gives CASSLEAGTYEQYF.

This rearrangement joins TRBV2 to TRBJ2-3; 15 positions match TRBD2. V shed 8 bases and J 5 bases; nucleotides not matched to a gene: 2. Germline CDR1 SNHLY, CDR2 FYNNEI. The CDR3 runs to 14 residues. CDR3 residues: CASGLAGGEDTQYF. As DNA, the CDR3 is TGTGCCAGCGGACTAGCGGGAGGGGAAGATACGCAGTATTTT.

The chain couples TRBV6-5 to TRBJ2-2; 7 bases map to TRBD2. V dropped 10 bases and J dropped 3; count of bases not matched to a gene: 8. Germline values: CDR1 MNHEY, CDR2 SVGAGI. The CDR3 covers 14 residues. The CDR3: CATRERDDTGELFF. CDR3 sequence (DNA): TGTGCCACTCGGGAGCGGGACGACACCGGGGAGCTGTTTTTT.

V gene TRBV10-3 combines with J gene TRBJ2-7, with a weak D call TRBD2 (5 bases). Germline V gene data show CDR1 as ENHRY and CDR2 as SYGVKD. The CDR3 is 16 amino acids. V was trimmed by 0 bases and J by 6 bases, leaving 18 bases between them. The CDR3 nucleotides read TGTGCCATCAGTGAGTCGAAGGGCGGGCGGCCTCTCGAGCAGTACTTC. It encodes CAISESKGGRPLEQYF.